The present T cell receptor (beta chain) was sequenced within a study of early stage breast cancer tumors. Study overall: Invasive lobular carcinomas made up four of 12 ER+/PR+/HER2- tumors. Study-level results: Enriched TCRB sequences shared across patients were mostly commonly generated sequences. Functional markers like CD4, CD8 and FOXP3 were missed in bulk sequencing.

This CDR3 is built from 13 residues. V was pared by 3 bases and J by 5 bases, with 10 bases between. Germline-derived CDR1 and CDR2 are LNHDA and SQIVND (reference sequence). TCRdb's table, derived via immunoSEQ multiplex PCR, lists solely in-frame clones and lacks some. The sample yields about 25,000 clones, roughly 67% seen once. Concerning this clone: Its specificity is unknown.

This rearrangement joins TRBV19 to TRBJ2-5, with TRBD2 as a possible D gene (5 bases). The clonotype originates from a person in their sixties or seventies with breast cancer. Source material: breast tumor tissue. The CDR3, as DNA: TGTGCCAGTAGTATGACTAATGGGGAGACCCAGTACTTC. Translation gives CASSMTNGETQYF.